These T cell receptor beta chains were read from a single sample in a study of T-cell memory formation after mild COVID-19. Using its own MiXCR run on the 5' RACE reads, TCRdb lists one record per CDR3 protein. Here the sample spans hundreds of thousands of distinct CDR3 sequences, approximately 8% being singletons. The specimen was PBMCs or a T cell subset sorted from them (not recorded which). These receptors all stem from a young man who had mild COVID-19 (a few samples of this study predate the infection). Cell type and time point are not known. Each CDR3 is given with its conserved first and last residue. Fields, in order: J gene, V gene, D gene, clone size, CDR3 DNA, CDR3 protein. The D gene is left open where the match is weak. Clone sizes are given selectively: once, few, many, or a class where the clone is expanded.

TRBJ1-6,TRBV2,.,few,TGTGCCGGCACCAAGGGGCAGGACTCAACACCCCTCCACTTT,CAGTKGQDSTPLHF
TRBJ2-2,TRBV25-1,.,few,TGTGCCAGCAGTGTGCTGGGGAACGCCGGGGAGCTGTTTTTT,CASSVLGNAGELFF
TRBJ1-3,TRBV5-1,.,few,TGCGCCAGCAGCCCCCTACCGACGTCTGGAAACACCATATATTTT,CASSPLPTSGNTIYF
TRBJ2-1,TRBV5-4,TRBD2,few,TGTGCCAGCAGCCCTAGCGGGGGGCCGGACTCCTACAATGAGCAGTTCTTC,CASSPSGGPDSYNEQFF
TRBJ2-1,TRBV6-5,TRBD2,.,TGTGCCAGCAGTTACTCGCGAATAGCGGGGCACAATGAGCAGTTCTTC,CASSYSRIAGHNEQFF
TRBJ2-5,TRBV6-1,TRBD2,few,TGTGCCAGCGGGAGGGCCAAAGAGACCCAGTACTTC,CASGRAKETQYF
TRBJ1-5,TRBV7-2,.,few,TGTGCCAGCAGCCCCGATTGGAGCGAGCCCCAGCATTTT,CASSPDWSEPQHF
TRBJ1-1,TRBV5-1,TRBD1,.,TGCGCCAGCAGCGACAGGGTGGGGGGGACTGAAGCTTTCTTT,CASSDRVGGTEAFF
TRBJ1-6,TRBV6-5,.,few,TGTGCCAGCAGTTACTCCCGGGCCTCACTCCGGTCACCCCTCCACTTT,CASSYSRASLRSPLHF
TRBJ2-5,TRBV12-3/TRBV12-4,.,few,TGTGCCAGCAGTAACCTCGGAGAGACCCAGTACTTC,CASSNLGETQYF
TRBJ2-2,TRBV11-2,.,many,TGTGCCAGCAGCCAGACTGGGATCGGGGAGCTGTTTTTT,CASSQTGIGELFF
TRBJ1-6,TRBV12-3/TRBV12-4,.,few,TGTGCCAGCAGCCCGGGACAAAGGCCCGGGACACCCCTCCACTTT,CASSPGQRPGTPLHF
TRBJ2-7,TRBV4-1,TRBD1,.,TGCGCCAGCAGCCAAGAAAGAGGGACAGCCTACGAGCAGTACTTC,CASSQERGTAYEQYF
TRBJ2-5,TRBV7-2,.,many,TGTGCCAGCAGCCCCCATCCGGGGTCAGAGACCCAGTACTTC,CASSPHPGSETQYF
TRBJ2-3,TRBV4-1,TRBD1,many,TGCGCCAGCAGCCCCCGGGACAGTAGCACAGATACGCAGTATTTT,CASSPRDSSTDTQYF
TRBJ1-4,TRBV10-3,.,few,TGTGCCATCAGTGAGTTAGGGGGAGCAACTAATGAAAAACTGTTTTTT,CAISELGGATNEKLFF
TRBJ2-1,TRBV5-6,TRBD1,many,TGTGCCAGCAGCTTTTCGGGGACAGGGAATTACAATGAGCAGTTCTTC,CASSFSGTGNYNEQFF
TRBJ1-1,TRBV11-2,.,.,TGTGCCAGCGGGGGTAACAGGGTGAACACTGAAGCTTTCTTT,CASGGNRVNTEAFF
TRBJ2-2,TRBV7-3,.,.,TGTGCCAGCGGCCCCCAACAGGGACACGGGGAGCTGTTTTTT,CASGPQQGHGELFF
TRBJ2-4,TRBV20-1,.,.,TGCAGTGCTAGAGGGACAGAAAACATTCAGTACTTC,CSARGTENIQYF
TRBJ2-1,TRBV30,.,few,TGTGCCTGGAGTTCAAGTAGTATAAATGAGCAGTTCTTC,CAWSSSSINEQFF
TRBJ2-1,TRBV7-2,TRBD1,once,TGTGCCAGCAGCCCGGGACAGGGGCGTGACAATGAGCAGTTCTTC,CASSPGQGRDNEQFF